Below are 25 T cell receptor beta chains sequenced from a single sample in a study of PD-L1 blockade in urothelial cancer (dated by TCRdb to between 2016 and 2019). Libraries were made using the immunoSEQ multiplex PCR assay. TCRdb retrieved this table from immuneACCESS and kept in-frame rearrangements only. Not all clones are present; in checked studies, unresolved V genes account for under half, and no reason is known for the remainder. The sample table holds tens of thousands of clones, of which approximately 88% were seen once. The ten most abundant clones make up approximately 15% of the sample. Reading the label with the study, this specimen's time point is: pretreatment peripheral blood. Here the sequenced sample was PBMCs, taken around atezolizumab (anti-PD-L1) treatment. The receptors stem from a woman aged 55-69 years with urothelial cancer.

This chain uses TRBV1 with TRBJ1-5; no DNA check was done on the table's D call, TRBD1. TRBV1 is designated a pseudogene. The CDR3 is made up of 20 amino acids. This chain's CDR3 is CTSSQDRTDPGTGADQPQHF. The CDR3 bases are TGCACCAGCAGCCAAGATCGCACCGATCCCGGGACAGGGGCCGATCAGCCCCAGCATTTT.

The chain couples TRBV15 to TRBJ1-2, with 8 positions matching TRBD1. This CDR3 has 16 amino acids. V shed 3 bases and J 1 base; nucleotides not matched to a gene: 7. Germline V CDR1 and CDR2: LNHNV, YYDKDF (reference sequence). The CDR3 nucleotides are TGTGCCACCAGCAGTCTGGGGACAGGAGTTAACTATGGCTACACCTTC. Translating gives CATSSLGTGVNYGYTF.

This clone was counted once. The chain carries TRBV19 and TRBJ1-5, with D possibly matching TRBD1 (5 bases). Trimming stripped 6 bases from V and 2 bases from J, with 11 bases between. The CDR3 loop spans 14 amino acids. In germline, CDR1 is LNHDA, CDR2 SQIVND (reference sequence). CDR3 loop: CASRGGVGNQPQHF. The CDR3 nucleotides read TGTGCCAGTAGGGGAGGGGTTGGCAATCAGCCCCAGCATTTT.

The chain employs TRBV5-5 and TRBJ1-6, with D possibly TRBD1 on 6 matching bases. The length of the CDR3 is 13 residues. Germline V gene sequence: CDR1 SGHKS, CDR2 YYEKEE (reference sequence). With 3 bases removed from V and 9 bases from J, the gap between germline ends came to 10 bases. The DNA of the CDR3 is TGTGCCAGCAGCTCAACAGGGTTTTCACCCCTCCACTTT. It is translated as CASSSTGFSPLHF. Looking up the rest from reference TRBV5-5 and TRBJ1-6 gives the full variable domain: DAGVTQSPTHLIKTRGQQVTLRCSPISGHKSVSWYQQVLGQGPQFIFQYYEKEERGRGNFPDRFSARQFPNYSSELNVNALLLGDSALYLCASSSTGFSPLHFGNGTRLTVT.

The chain uses TRBV5-3 and TRBJ2-5; no firm D call. TRBV5-3 is sorted into the ORF group, with uncertain function. V was cut by 4 bases and J by 6 bases, with 10 bases left in between. The CDR3 loop spans 12 amino acids. CDR3 coding DNA: TGTGCCAGAAGCCCTACCCCCAAGACCCAGTACTTC. This codes for CARSPTPKTQYF.

The chain carries TRBV7-6 and TRBJ1-4, with D perhaps matching TRBD1 (5 bases). CDR3 length: 14 residues. Germline V CDR1 and CDR2: SGHVS, FNYEAQ. V lost 5 bases and J 5 bases, leaving 12 bases between the germline ends. CDR3 region: CASSPTVINEKLFF. CDR3 DNA: TGTGCCAGCAGCCCGACAGTGATAAATGAAAAACTGTTTTTT.

This clone was counted a few times. This chain joins TRBV4-3 and TRBJ1-1; D may be TRBD1 (5 bases). Germline V gene lookup returns CDR1 LGHNA and CDR2 YSLEER. V lost 1 base, J lost 2 bases, and 11 bases lay in between. The CDR3 sequence is 15 residues long. CDR3 amino acids: CASSQVGRVNTEAFF. Here the CDR3 DNA reads TGCGCCAGCAGCCAAGTCGGCAGGGTTAACACTGAAGCTTTCTTT.

This rearrangement joins TRBV7-8 to TRBJ2-5; 11 bases match TRBD2. V gave up 7 bases and J gave up 3 bases; unmatched junction bases: 10. The germline CDR1 and CDR2 sequences are SGHVS and FQNEAQ. The CDR3 runs to 16 residues. This CDR3 reads CASTPHVLAGEETQYF. CDR3 nucleotides: TGTGCCAGCACCCCCCACGTACTAGCGGGAGAAGAGACCCAGTACTTC.

CDR3 loop: CASSRAGGLETQYF. CDR3 sequence (DNA): TGTGCCAGCAGCCGGGCCGGGGGGTTAGAGACCCAGTACTTC. The chain couples TRBV5-4 to TRBJ2-5; 7 positions match TRBD2. Germline loops: CDR1 SGHNT, CDR2 YYREEE (reference sequence). The CDR3 contains 14 residues. Germline trimming cut 4 bases from V and 4 bases from J; bases unmatched to any gene: 7.

The chain combines TRBV19 with TRBJ1-5; no reliable D call. Trimming pared 5 bases from V and 5 bases from J, leaving 13 bases between. CDR1 is LNHDA, CDR2 SQIVND, per germline (reference sequence). CDR3 length: 14 amino acids. The CDR3 protein is CASSLEWRDQPQHF. For the CDR3, the DNA is TGTGCCAGTAGTCTCGAATGGAGGGATCAGCCCCAGCATTTT.

The chain has TRBV5-4 and TRBJ1-2; 7 nucleotides agree with TRBD1. The V segment lost 0 bases and the J segment 8 bases; nucleotides outside the gene matches: 7. The CDR3 extends over 14 amino acids. From germline, CDR1 is SGHNT and CDR2 YYREEE (reference sequence). This chain's CDR3 is CASSLVGTEGGYTF. The CDR3 bases are TGTGCCAGCAGCTTGGTAGGGACAGAGGGAGGCTACACCTTC. Looking up the rest from reference TRBV5-4 and TRBJ1-2 gives the full variable domain: ETGVTQSPTHLIKTRGQQVTLRCSSQSGHNTVSWYQQALGQGPQFIFQYYREEENGRGNFPPRFSGLQFPNYSSELNVNALELDDSALYLCASSLVGTEGGYTFGSGTRLTVV.

The chain combines TRBV7-3 with TRBJ2-1, with 12 bases matching TRBD2. Per the germline V gene, CDR1 is SGHTA and CDR2 is FQGTGA. V was pared by 4 bases and J by 7 bases, with 5 bases of the junction left unmatched. CDR3 size: 15 residues. CDR3 loop: CASSSSGGANNEQFF. The DNA for the CDR3 is TGTGCCAGCAGCTCTAGCGGGGGGGCTAATAATGAGCAGTTCTTC.

The CDR3: CASSLGDIAYGYTF. The CDR3 bases are TGTGCCAGCAGCTTAGGAGACATTGCCTATGGCTACACCTTC. The gene calls are TRBV7-2 and TRBJ1-2; D gene uncertain. The V gene lost 1 base and the J gene lost 4 bases, with 10 bases spanning the gap. The CDR3 runs 14 residues. The V gene's germline CDR1 is SGHTA and CDR2 FQGNSA.

This clone appeared a few times. Other DNA sequences within the sample encode an identical CDR3. The CDR3 DNA is TGTGCCAGCAGCTCCGGGACTGGGAACACTGAAGCTTTCTTT. It encodes CASSSGTGNTEAFF. The gene calls are TRBV11-2 and TRBJ1-1, with D tentatively TRBD1 (5 bases). The germline V and J ends were trimmed by 4 bases and 1 base, with 10 bases remaining between them. The CDR3 contains 14 residues. CDR1 and CDR2 (germline): SGHAT, FQNNGV.

This chain joins TRBV11-3 and TRBJ2-1; 13 bases align to TRBD2. CDR1 is SGHNT and CDR2 is YENEEA in the germline V gene. V gave up 5 bases and J gave up 8 bases; unmatched junction bases: 6. CDR3 size: 15 residues. CDR3 coding DNA: TGTGCCAGCAGCGAACTAGCGGGAGGGCTCTATGAGCAGTTCTTC. It codes for CASSELAGGLYEQFF.

Only a few counts were recorded for this clone. The genes are TRBV27 and TRBJ2-7; D possibly corresponds to TRBD2 (5 bases). V was shortened by 2 bases and J by 3 bases, with 14 bases between the two germline ends. Per germline, CDR1 MNHEY and CDR2 SMNVEV (reference sequence). The length of the CDR3 is 15 residues. The CDR3 protein is CASSLRPSLYYEQYF. The CDR3, as DNA: TGTGCCAGCAGTTTAAGGCCTAGCCTGTACTACGAGCAGTACTTC.

The chain recombines TRBV5-8 with TRBJ2-3; D unresolved. Germline lookup yields CDR1 SGHTS and CDR2 YDEGEE. The V end lost 0 bases, the J end lost 10 bases, and 15 bases lay between the germline ends. This CDR3 has 14 residues. CDR3 protein: CASSLVGPPQAQYF. CDR3 coding DNA: TGTGCCAGCAGCTTGGTTGGGCCTCCTCAGGCGCAGTATTTT. Full variable domain (missing parts from reference TRBV5-8 and TRBJ2-3): EAGVTQSPTHLIKTRGQQATLRCSPISGHTSVYWYQQALGLGLQFLLWYDEGEERNRGNFPPRFSGRQFPNYSSELNVNALELEDSALYLCASSLVGPPQAQYFGPGTRLTVL.

V usage is TRBV19 and J usage is TRBJ2-1, with 7 nucleotides matching TRBD1. Germline trimming cut 11 bases from V and 0 bases from J; bases unmatched to any gene: 10. The germline CDR1 and CDR2 sequences are LNHDA and SQIVND (reference sequence). CDR3 size: 15 residues. In DNA, the CDR3 is TGTGCCGCCAACAGGGGCGACAGCTCCTACAATGAGCAGTTCTTC. Translating gives CAANRGDSSYNEQFF. The full variable domain, with the rest looked up from reference TRBV19 and TRBJ2-1, is DGGITQSPKYLFRKEGQNVTLSCEQNLNHDAMYWYRQDPGQGLRLIYYSQIVNDFQKGDIAEGYSVSREKKESFPLTVTSAQKNPTAFYLCAANRGDSSYNEQFFGPGTRLTVL.

This chain connects TRBV5-8 to TRBJ1-1, with 7 bases fitting TRBD1. Germline V gene data show CDR1 as SGHTS and CDR2 as YDEGEE. J was trimmed by 0 bases and V by 0 bases; bases with no gene match: 8. The CDR3 consists of 17 residues. CDR3 bases: TGTGCCAGCAGCTTGGCAACAGGGGCAGAGATGAACACTGAAGCTTTCTTT. Translating gives CASSLATGAEMNTEAFF.

This clone has a single count. V and J are TRBV10-3 and TRBJ1-5; D ambiguous. Germline CDR1 and CDR2: ENHRY and SYGVKD. V dropped 6 bases and J dropped 0 bases, with 9 bases sitting between them. The CDR3 is 14 residues long. This chain's CDR3 is CAISSEGSNQPQHF. The DNA for the CDR3 is TGTGCCATCAGCTCAGAGGGTAGCAATCAGCCCCAGCATTTT.

This chain joins TRBV28 and TRBJ2-5; 7 nucleotides align to TRBD2. The CDR3 extends over 16 amino acids. Germline V gene data show CDR1 as MDHEN and CDR2 as SYDVKM. The ends lost 8 bases at V and 1 base at J; junction bases unmatched: 13. The CDR3, as DNA: TGTGCCAGCGGCGATGGGGCGGGGGTACCCCAAGAGACCCAGTACTTC. Translation gives CASGDGAGVPQETQYF.

The rearrangement joins TRBV29-1 to TRBJ2-1, with TRBD1 matching over 7 bases. Germline V CDR1 and CDR2: SQVTM, ANQGSEA. The V and J ends lost 6 bases and 8 bases, in that order; junction bases with no gene match: 7. The CDR3 runs to 12 residues. CDR3 protein: CSVRQGDHEQFF. The CDR3 DNA sequence: TGCAGCGTCCGACAGGGAGATCATGAGCAGTTCTTC.

The rearrangement links TRBV19 to TRBJ2-6; 8 positions agree with TRBD1. V gave up 4 bases and J gave up 0 bases; unmatched junction bases: 8. There are 18 residues in the CDR3. CDR1 LNHDA and CDR2 SQIVND come from the germline V gene (reference sequence). The CDR3 here is CASSKGTGVFSGANVLTF. The CDR3 DNA is TGTGCCAGTAGTAAGGGGACAGGCGTCTTCTCTGGGGCCAACGTCCTGACTTTC.

This clone is judged medium-sized (0.01 to 0.1%). The chain couples TRBV4-3 to TRBJ1-6, with a tentative D call TRBD1 (5 bases). The germline V gene encodes CDR1 LGHNA and CDR2 YSLEER. There are 15 residues in the CDR3. Between the trimmed V and J ends, which lost 2 bases and 5 bases, there was a span of 10 bases. The CDR3 loop is CASSQSTGDNSPLHF. In DNA, the CDR3 is TGCGCCAGCAGCCAAAGCACAGGCGATAATTCACCCCTCCACTTT.

The J gene is TRBJ2-5, the V gene TRBV11-2, with 9 bases aligning to TRBD2. Looked up from germline, CDR1 is SGHAT and CDR2 is FQNNGV. With V trimmed by 1 base and J by 1 base, 1 base remained unmatched. The CDR3 sequence is 15 residues long. The DNA of the CDR3 is TGTGCCAGCAGCTTAGGAGCGGGGGGCCAAGAGACCCAGTACTTC. Encoded protein: CASSLGAGGQETQYF.